The 9 T cell receptor beta chains in this list originate from one sample, sequenced in a study of shared clonotypes between healthy human individuals. Assay used: immunoSEQ multiplex PCR; TCRdb lists only in-frame clones, some missing. The repertoire holds roughly 2.5 million clones, with approximately 94% as singletons. The source material was naive CD4+ T cells sorted from blood. Noted subset: CD45RA+ positively selected. These receptors were obtained from a man aged 18 to 29 in good health.

The V and J genes are TRBV11-2 and TRBJ2-1, with TRBD1 identical over 7 bases. The CDR3 totals 16 residues. The germline V gene encodes CDR1 SGHAT and CDR2 FQNNGV. J lost 3 bases, V lost 5 bases, and 10 bases had no gene match. The CDR3 sequence is CASSAFMGQNYNEQFF. For the CDR3, the DNA is TGTGCCAGCAGCGCCTTCATGGGACAGAACTACAATGAGCAGTTCTTC. Variable domain in full (rest from reference TRBV11-2 and TRBJ2-1): EAGVAQSPRYKIIEKRQSVAFWCNPISGHATLYWYQQILGQGPKLLIQFQNNGVVDDSQLPKDRFSAERLKGVDSTLKIQPAKLEDSAVYLCASSAFMGQNYNEQFFGPGTRLTVL.

This rearrangement joins TRBV10-2 to TRBJ1-5; D might be TRBD1 (5 bases). Germline assignment: CDR1 WSHSY and CDR2 SAAADI. V dropped 3 bases and J dropped 5 bases, with 8 bases sitting between them. This CDR3 is 13 amino acids long. CDR3 in DNA: TGCGCCAGCAGTGAACCAGGGTATCAGCCCCAGCATTTT. This sequence encodes CASSEPGYQPQHF.

J is TRBJ1-5 and V is TRBV30; 9 bases map to TRBD1. Germline lookup yields CDR1 GTSNPN and CDR2 SVGIG (reference sequence). The CDR3 has 15 residues. The J segment lost 4 bases and the V segment lost 1 base, leaving 5 bases of the junction unmatched. This CDR3 reads CAWSDGTGKNQPQHF. The CDR3 DNA reads as TGTGCCTGGAGTGATGGGACAGGGAAAAATCAGCCCCAGCATTTT.

The table lists this clone with a count of one. The V gene is TRBV4-2, the J gene TRBJ1-1; D might be TRBD1 (5 bases). Germline values: CDR1 LGHNA, CDR2 YNFKEQ. V was pared by 4 bases and J by 7 bases, with 16 bases between. CDR3 length equals 14 residues. Written as DNA, the CDR3 is TGTGCCAGCAGCCTTCTTGGTGGGGGGAATGAAGCTTTCTTT. Translated: CASSLLGGGNEAFF.

As to this clone: This sample also contains other DNA sequences that code for the same CDR3. This chain connects TRBV11-2 to TRBJ2-3; D unresolved. The CDR3 loop spans 15 amino acids. Trimming took off 0 bases at V and 0 bases at J, with 7 bases between the two ends. The germline gives CDR1 SGHAT, CDR2 FQNNGV. CDR3 sequence: CASSLDGRSTDTQYF. The CDR3 DNA follows: TGTGCCAGCAGCTTAGATGGAAGGAGCACAGATACGCAGTATTTT. Using reference TRBV11-2 and TRBJ2-3 for the parts outside the CDR3, the full variable domain is EAGVAQSPRYKIIEKRQSVAFWCNPISGHATLYWYQQILGQGPKLLIQFQNNGVVDDSQLPKDRFSAERLKGVDSTLKIQPAKLEDSAVYLCASSLDGRSTDTQYFGPGTRLTVL.

The J gene is TRBJ2-4, the V gene TRBV5-1, with no clear D. V shed 3 bases and J shed 0 bases, with 16 bases lying between them. The germline V gene encodes CDR1 SGHRS and CDR2 YFSETQ. The CDR3 consists of 17 residues. CDR3 sequence: CASSSSDNFLAKNIQYF. The CDR3 coding sequence is TGCGCCAGCAGCTCTTCAGACAACTTCTTAGCCAAAAACATTCAGTACTTC.

The genes are TRBV6-1 and TRBJ2-1; D possibly uses TRBD1 or TRBD2 (5 bases each). The ends were cut back, 2 bases at V and 7 bases at J, with 15 bases in the middle. The CDR3 runs to 15 residues. The germline CDR1 and CDR2 sequences are MNHNS and SASEGT. CDR3 nucleotide sequence: TGTGCCAGCAGTGAATCAGTGGGACCGATAAATGAGCAGTTCTTC. Encoded protein: CASSESVGPINEQFF.

V and J are TRBV19 and TRBJ1-5; D is perhaps TRBD1 (6 bases). The germline gives CDR1 LNHDA, CDR2 SQIVND (reference sequence). Trimming shortened V by 3 bases and J by 6 bases, and 18 bases separated the two germline ends. The CDR3 has 16 residues. The CDR3, as DNA: TGTGCCAGTAGTATGGGTAGGGGACAAGGGCTTCAGCCCCAGCATTTT. Amino acid sequence: CASSMGRGQGLQPQHF.

V is TRBV10-3 and J is TRBJ2-7, with TRBD1 matching over 10 bases. CDR1 and CDR2 (germline): ENHRY, SYGVKD. The trim removed 0 bases at V and 5 bases at J, leaving 7 bases unmatched. The length of the CDR3 is 16 residues. The CDR3 region has the DNA TGTGCCATCAGTGAGTCTCCCGGGACAGGGGAGCACGAGCAGTACTTC. Protein: CAISESPGTGEHEQYF.